This TCR beta chain was profiled in a study of T cells in pancreatic ductal adenocarcinoma. Study results and caveats: Tumor and blood clonality did not differ significantly, about 0.1 versus 0.07. Tumors hold more CD45RO+ effector T cells, which may bias toward lower diversity. Results skew toward the minority of patients with early-stage disease.

As concerns this clone: The antigen is undetermined.

Selected pancreatic ductal adenocarcinoma patients had undergone surgery without neoadjuvant therapy. The V gene end was trimmed by 0 bases and the J gene end by 6 bases; junction bases not matched to a gene: 5. Germline loops: CDR1 SGHTA, CDR2 FQGTGA. The CDR3 length is 15 residues. Measured with immunoSEQ multiplex PCR; TCRdb has only the in-frame clones, and not every one. The sample shows 11,000 or so clones, 86% of them seen only once. Sequenced: PBMCs. The gene calls are TRBV7-3 and TRBJ2-3; the match to TRBD2 covers 8 bases. The sequence was obtained from a human donor with pancreatic ductal adenocarcinoma. CDR3 bases: TGTGCCAGCAGCTTAACGACTAGCGTGGTGGATACGCAGTATTTT. This sequence encodes CASSLTTSVVDTQYF. Combining the CDR3 with reference TRBV7-3 and TRBJ2-3 gives the whole variable domain GAGVSQTPSNKVTEKGKYVELRCDPISGHTALYWYRQSLGQGPEFLIYFQGTGAADDSGLPNDRFFAVRPEGSVSTLKIQRTERGDSAVYLCASSLTTSVVDTQYFGPGTRLTVL.